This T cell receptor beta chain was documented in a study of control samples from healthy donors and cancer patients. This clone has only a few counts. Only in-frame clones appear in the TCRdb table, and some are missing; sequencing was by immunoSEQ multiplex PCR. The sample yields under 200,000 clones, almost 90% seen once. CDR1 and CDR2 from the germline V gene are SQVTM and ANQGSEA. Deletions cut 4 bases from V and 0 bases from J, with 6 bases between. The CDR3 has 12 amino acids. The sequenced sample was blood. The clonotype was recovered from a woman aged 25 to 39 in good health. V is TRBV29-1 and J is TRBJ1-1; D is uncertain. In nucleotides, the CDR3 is TGCAGCGTTGGAGGCCTGAACACTGAAGCTTTCTTT. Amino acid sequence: CSVGGLNTEAFF.